The source of this T cell receptor beta chain is a study of blood T cell repertoires in COVID-19. Across the study: Material from acute and convalescent COVID-19 was sourced from the United States, Italy and Spain. Sample material is recorded as cDNA or gDNA derived from T cells, B-cell-depleted T cells, or PBMCs.

Trimming stripped 9 bases from V and 5 bases from J, with 23 bases between. The CDR3 runs to 16 residues. Germline V gives CDR1 ENHRY, CDR2 SYGVKD. Clones were sequenced by immunoSEQ multiplex PCR, and TCRdb holds only the in-frame ones, with some missing. The data hold over 300,000 clones, with more than 75% observed a single time. The chain carries TRBV10-3 and TRBJ2-1, with a tentative D call TRBD1 (6 bases). The receptor was derived from a woman under 30 who had recovered from COVID-19. Material: PBMCs or T cells enriched from blood (not recorded which). As DNA, the CDR3 is TGTGCCATTGCTAAGGAGCAGGGTTGGGGGCACAATGAGCAGTTCTTC. It translates to CAIAKEQGWGHNEQFF.